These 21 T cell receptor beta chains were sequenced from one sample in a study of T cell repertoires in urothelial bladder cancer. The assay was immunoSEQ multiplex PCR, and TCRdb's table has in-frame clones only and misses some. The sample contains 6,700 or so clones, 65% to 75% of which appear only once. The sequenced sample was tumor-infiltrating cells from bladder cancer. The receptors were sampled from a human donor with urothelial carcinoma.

Here the CDR3 reads CASSFGGMRNSPLHF. CDR3 nucleotides: TGTGCCAGCAGTTTCGGCGGGATGCGTAATTCACCCCTCCACTTT. The genes are TRBV28 and TRBJ1-6; the D is unclear. This CDR3 has 15 residues. V was clipped by 3 bases and J by 6 bases, with 12 bases between them. Germline CDR1 reads MDHEN; CDR2 reads SYDVKM.

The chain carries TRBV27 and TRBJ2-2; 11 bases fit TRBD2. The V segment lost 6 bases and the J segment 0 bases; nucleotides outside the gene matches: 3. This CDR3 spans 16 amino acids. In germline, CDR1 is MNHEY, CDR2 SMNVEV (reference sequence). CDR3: CASRLAGGTNTGELFF. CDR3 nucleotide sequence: TGTGCCAGCAGGCTAGCGGGGGGAACGAACACCGGGGAGCTGTTTTTT.

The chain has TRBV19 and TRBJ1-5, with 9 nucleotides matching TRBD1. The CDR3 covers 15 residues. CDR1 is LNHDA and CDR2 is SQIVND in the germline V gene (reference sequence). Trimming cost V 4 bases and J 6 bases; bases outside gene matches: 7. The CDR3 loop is CASSRRDRDRQPQHF. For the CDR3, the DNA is TGTGCCAGTAGTAGACGGGACAGGGATCGTCAGCCCCAGCATTTT.

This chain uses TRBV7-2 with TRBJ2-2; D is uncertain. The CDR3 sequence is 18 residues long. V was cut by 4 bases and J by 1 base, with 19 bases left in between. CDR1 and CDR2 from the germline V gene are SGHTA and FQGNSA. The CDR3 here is CASSSSLLARRNTGELFF. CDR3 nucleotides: TGTGCCAGCAGCTCCAGCCTTTTGGCCAGGCGGAACACCGGGGAGCTGTTTTTT.

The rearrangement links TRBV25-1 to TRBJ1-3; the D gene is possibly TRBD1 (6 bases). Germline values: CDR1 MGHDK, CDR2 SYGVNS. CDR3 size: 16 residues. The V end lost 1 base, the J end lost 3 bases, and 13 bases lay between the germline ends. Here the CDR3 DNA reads TGTGCCAGCAGTGAATCGGGGGGGCCGGGTGGAAACACCATATATTTT. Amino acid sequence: CASSESGGPGGNTIYF.

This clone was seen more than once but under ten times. The CDR3 region is CASTRTGGVDSPLHF. For the CDR3, the DNA is TGTGCCAGCACTCGGACAGGGGGTGTTGATTCACCCCTCCACTTT. The rearrangement joins TRBV6-5 to TRBJ1-6; 10 nucleotides agree with TRBD1. The trim removed 7 bases at V and 8 bases at J, leaving 8 bases unmatched. The CDR3 consists of 15 residues. Per germline, CDR1 MNHEY and CDR2 SVGAGI.

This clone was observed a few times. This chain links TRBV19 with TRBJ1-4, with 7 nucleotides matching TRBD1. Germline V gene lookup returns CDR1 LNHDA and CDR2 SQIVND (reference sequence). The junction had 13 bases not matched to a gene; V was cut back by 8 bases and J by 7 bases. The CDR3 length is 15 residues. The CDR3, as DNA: TGTGCCAGTTTCCAACGGACAGGAAGGCGTGAAAAACTGTTTTTT. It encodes CASFQRTGRREKLFF.

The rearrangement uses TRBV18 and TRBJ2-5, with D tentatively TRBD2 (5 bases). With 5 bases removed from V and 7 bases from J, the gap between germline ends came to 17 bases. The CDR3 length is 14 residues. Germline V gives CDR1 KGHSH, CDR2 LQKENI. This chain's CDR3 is CASSEDPAGMTQYF. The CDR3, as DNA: TGTGCCAGCTCAGAAGACCCCGCCGGGATGACCCAGTACTTC.

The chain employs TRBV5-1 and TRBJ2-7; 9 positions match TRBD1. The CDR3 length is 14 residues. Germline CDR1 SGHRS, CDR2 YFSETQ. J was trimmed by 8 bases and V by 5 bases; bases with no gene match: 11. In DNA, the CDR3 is TGCGCCAGCAGACCCGACAGGGGGTCATCTAAGCAGTACTTC. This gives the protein CASRPDRGSSKQYF.

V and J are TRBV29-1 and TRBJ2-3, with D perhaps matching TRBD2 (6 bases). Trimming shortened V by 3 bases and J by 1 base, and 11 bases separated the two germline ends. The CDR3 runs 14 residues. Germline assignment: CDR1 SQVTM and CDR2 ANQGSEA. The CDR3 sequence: CSVERGVGTDTQYF. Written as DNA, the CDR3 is TGCAGCGTTGAGCGCGGGGTTGGCACAGATACGCAGTATTTT.

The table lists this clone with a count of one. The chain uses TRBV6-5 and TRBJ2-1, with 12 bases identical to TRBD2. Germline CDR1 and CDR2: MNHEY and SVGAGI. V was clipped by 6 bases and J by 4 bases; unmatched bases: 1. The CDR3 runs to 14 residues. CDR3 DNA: TGTGCCAGCAGGGGACTAGCGGGTTACAATGAGCAGTTCTTC. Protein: CASRGLAGYNEQFF.

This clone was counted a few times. CDR3 amino acids: CASSIFPGQEYEQYF. In DNA, the CDR3 is TGTGCCAGCAGCATCTTCCCGGGACAGGAATACGAGCAGTACTTC. J is TRBJ2-7 and V is TRBV7-2; 8 nucleotides align to TRBD1. This CDR3 region has 15 residues. The V and J ends lost 5 bases and 4 bases, in that order; junction bases with no gene match: 10. Germline CDR1 is SGHTA and CDR2 is FQGNSA.

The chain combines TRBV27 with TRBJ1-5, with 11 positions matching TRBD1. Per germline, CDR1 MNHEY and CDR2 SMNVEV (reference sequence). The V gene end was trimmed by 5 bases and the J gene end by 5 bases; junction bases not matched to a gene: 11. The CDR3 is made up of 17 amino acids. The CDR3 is CASSIDWDRGYDQPQHF. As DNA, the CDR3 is TGTGCCAGCAGTATAGACTGGGACAGGGGGTATGATCAGCCCCAGCATTTT.

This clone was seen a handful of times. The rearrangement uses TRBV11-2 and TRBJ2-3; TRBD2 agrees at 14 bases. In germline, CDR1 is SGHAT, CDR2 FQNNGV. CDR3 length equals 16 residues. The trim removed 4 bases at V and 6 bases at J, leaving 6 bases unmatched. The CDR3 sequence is CASSYGTSGSVDTQYF. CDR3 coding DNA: TGTGCCAGCAGCTACGGGACTAGCGGGAGTGTGGATACGCAGTATTTT.

The DNA of the CDR3 is TGTGCCAGCAGCTTATTACAGGGGGGATATGAGCAGTTCTTC. Residues: CASSLLQGGYEQFF. V is TRBV7-2 and J is TRBJ2-1; TRBD1 aligns across 8 bases. Per germline, CDR1 SGHTA and CDR2 FQGNSA. Unmatched junction bases numbered 5, after V lost 2 bases and J lost 8 bases. CDR3 length equals 14 residues.

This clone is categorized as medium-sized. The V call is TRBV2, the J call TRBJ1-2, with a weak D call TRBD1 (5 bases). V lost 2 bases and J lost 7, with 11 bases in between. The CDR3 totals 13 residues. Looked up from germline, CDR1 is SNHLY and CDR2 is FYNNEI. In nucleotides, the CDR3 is TGTGCCAGCAGTGAAACAGGTATCGGTGGCTACACCTTC. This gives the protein CASSETGIGGYTF.

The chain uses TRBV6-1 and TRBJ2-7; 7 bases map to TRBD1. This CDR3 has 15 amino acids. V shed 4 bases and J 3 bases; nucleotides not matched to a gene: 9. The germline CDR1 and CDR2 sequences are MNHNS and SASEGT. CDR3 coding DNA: TGTGCCAGCAGTGCAGAGGGGGCTCCATACTACGAGCAGTACTTC. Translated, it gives CASSAEGAPYYEQYF.

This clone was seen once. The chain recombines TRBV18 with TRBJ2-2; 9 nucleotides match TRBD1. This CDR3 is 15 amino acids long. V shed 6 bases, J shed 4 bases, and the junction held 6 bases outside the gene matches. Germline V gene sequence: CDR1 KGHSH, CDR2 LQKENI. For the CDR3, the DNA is TGTGCCAGCTCGGCCGGGACAGGGTCCACCGGGGAGCTGTTTTTT. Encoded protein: CASSAGTGSTGELFF.

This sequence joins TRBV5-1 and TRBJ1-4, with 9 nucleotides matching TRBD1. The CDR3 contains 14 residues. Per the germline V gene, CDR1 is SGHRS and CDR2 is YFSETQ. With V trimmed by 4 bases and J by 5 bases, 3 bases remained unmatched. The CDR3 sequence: CASSPGQGNEKLFF. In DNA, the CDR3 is TGCGCCAGCAGCCCGGGACAGGGAAATGAAAAACTGTTTTTT.

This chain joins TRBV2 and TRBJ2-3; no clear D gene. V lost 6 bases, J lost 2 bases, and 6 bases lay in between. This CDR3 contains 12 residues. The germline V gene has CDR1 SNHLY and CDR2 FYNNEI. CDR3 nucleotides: TGTGCCAGCAGCCCATACACAGATACGCAGTATTTT. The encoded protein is CASSPYTDTQYF.

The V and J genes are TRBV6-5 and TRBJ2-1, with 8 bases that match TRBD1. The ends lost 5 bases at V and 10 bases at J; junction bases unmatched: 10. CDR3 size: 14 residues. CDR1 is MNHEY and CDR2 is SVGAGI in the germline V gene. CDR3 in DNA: TGTGCCAGCAGTCCTCCCCGACGGACAGGGGAGCAGTTCTTC. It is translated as CASSPPRRTGEQFF.